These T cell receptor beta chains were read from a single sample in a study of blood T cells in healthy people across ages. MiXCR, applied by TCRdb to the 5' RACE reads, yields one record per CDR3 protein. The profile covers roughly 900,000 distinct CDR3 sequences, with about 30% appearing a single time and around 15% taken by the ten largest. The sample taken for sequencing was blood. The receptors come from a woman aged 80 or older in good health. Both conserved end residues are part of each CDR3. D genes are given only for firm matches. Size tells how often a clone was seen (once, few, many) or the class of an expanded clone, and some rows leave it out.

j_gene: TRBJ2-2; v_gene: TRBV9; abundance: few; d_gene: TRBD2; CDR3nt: TGTGCCAGCAGCGAGCGTAGCGGGAGAGACACCGGGGAGCTGTTTTTT; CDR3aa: CASSERSGRDTGELFF
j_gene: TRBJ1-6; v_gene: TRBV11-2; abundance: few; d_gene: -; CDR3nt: TGTGCCAGCAGCCTGAGTAGGACGGTTGATAATTCACCCCTCCACTTT; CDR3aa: CASSLSRTVDNSPLHF
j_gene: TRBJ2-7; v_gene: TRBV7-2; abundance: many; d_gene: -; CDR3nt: TGTGCCAGCAGCTTAGGCCCTGGCAGGGTGAACGAGCAGTACTTC; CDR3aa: CASSLGPGRVNEQYF
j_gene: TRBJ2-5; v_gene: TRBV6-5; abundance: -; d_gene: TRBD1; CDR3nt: TGTGCCAGCAGTCACTCGCAGGGGGCTCCAGAGACCCAGTACTTC; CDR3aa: CASSHSQGAPETQYF
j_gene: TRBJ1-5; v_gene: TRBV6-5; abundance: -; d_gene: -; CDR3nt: TGTGCCAGCAGACCAAGGGTAGGGATTCAGCCCCAGCATTTT; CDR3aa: CASRPRVGIQPQHF
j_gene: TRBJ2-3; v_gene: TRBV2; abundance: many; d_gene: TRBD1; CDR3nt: TGTGCCTCGTCACCGACCGGGACAGGGGTTGCAGATACGCAGTATTTT; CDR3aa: CASSPTGTGVADTQYF
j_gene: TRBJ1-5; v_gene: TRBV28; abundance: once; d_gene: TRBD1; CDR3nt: TGTGCCAGCAGTACCAAGGGGGCCTCATGTCAGCCCCAGCATTTT; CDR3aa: CASSTKGASCQPQHF
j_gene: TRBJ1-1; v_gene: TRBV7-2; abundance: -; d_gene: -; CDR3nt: TGTGCCAGCAGCTTAGATCTGACAGGGAACACTGAAGCTTTCTTT; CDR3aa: CASSLDLTGNTEAFF
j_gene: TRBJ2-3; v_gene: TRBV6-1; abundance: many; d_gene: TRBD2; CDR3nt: TGTGCCACCTCGAGGGAGGGAATGGCAGATACGCAGTATTTT; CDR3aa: CATSREGMADTQYF
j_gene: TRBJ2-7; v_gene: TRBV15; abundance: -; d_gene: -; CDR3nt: TGTACCACCAGCAGAGATATGGCCTACAATGAGCAGTACTTC; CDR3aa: CTTSRDMAYNEQYF
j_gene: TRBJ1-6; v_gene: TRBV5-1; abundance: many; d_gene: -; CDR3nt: TGCGCCAGCAGCGGACGCTCAGGTGCCGCTTCACCCCTCCACTTT; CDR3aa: CASSGRSGAASPLHF
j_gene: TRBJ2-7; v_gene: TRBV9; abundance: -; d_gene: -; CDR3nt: TGTGCCAGCAGCGTAGAAGTAGCTTCTCCTTACGAGCAGTACTTC; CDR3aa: CASSVEVASPYEQYF
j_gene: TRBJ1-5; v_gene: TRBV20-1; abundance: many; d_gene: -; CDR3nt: TGCAGTACCACTAGGGGCCAGGGCAATCAGCCCCAGCATTTT; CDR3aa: CSTTRGQGNQPQHF
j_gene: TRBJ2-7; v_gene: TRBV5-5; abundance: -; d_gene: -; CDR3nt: TGTGCCAGCAGCTTGGACCGTGGGGGCAGGACGGCGTCCTACGAGCAGTACTTC; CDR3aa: CASSLDRGGRTASYEQYF
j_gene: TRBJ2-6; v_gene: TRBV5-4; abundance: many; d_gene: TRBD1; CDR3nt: TGTGCCAGTGGACAGGGCAACTCTGGGGCCAACGTCCTGACTTTC; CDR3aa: CASGQGNSGANVLTF
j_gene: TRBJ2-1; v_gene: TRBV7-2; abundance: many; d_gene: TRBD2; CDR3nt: TGTGCCAGCAGCTTATCCCCTAGCGGGGTCCAGAATGAGCAGTTCTTC; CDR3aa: CASSLSPSGVQNEQFF
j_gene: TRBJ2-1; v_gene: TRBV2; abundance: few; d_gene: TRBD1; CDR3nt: TGTGCCAGCAGTGCGACAGGGCTAGGAGAGACCCAGTTCTTC; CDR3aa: CASSATGLGETQFF
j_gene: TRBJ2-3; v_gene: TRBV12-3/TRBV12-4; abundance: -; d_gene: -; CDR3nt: TGTGCCAGCAGTTTGGGGGAAACAGATGCGCAGTATTTT; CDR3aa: CASSLGETDAQYF
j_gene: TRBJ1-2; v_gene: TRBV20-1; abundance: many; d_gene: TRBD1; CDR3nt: TGCAGTAGTCCGGGACAGGGGGCTTTGAAAGGCTACACCTTC; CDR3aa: CSSPGQGALKGYTF
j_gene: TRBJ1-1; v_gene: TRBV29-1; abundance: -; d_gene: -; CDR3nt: TGCAGCGTTGTTTTCGGAGGGTCGCGCGTTAGATCGAACACTGAAGCTTTCTTT; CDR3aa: CSVVFGGSRVRSNTEAFF
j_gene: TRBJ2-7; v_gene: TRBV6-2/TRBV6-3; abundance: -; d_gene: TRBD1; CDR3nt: TGTGCCAGCAGTACGAACAGGGGGCGATCGGGATTAGATGTGTACTTC; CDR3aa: CASSTNRGRSGLDVYF
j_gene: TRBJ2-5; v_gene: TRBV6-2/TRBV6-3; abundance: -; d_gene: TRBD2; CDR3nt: TGTGCCAGCAGGAGGCGGGGGGCCGGTCCTATACACGAGACCCAGTACTTC; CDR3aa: CASRRRGAGPIHETQYF
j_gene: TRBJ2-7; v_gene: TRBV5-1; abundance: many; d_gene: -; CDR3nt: TGCGCCAGCAGCTTCACACCGGACACCTCCTACGAGCAGTACTTC; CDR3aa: CASSFTPDTSYEQYF
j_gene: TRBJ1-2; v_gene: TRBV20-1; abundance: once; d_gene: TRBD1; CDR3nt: TGCAGTGCTACGACAGGGTTGAACTATGGCTACACCTTC; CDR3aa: CSATTGLNYGYTF
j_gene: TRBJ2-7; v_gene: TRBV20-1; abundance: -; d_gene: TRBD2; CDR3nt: TGCAGTGCTAGGCGGGAGCTTATCTACGAGCAGTACTTC; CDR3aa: CSARRELIYEQYF
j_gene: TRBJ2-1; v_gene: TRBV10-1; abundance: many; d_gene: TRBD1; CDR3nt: TGCGCCAGCAGTATGGGACAGCTTTCCGCACAGTTCTTC; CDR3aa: CASSMGQLSAQFF
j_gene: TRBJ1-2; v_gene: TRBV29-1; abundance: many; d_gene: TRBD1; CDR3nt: TGCAGCGTGGGGACAGGGGACTATGGCTACACCTTC; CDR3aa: CSVGTGDYGYTF
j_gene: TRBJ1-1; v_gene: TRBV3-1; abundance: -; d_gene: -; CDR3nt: TGTGCCAGCGGTACGGACAGGAACACTGAAGCTTTCTTT; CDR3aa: CASGTDRNTEAFF
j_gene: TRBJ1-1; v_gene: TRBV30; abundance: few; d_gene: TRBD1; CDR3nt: TGTGCCTGGAGGGGGACAGAGCTGAACACTGAAGCTTTCTTT; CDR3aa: CAWRGTELNTEAFF
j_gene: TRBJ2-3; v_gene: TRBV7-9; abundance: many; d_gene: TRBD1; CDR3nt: TGTGCCAGTACGGACAGGCTTGGAGTCACAGATACGCAGTATTTT; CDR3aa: CASTDRLGVTDTQYF
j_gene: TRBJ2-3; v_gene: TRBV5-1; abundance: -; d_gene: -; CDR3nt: TGCGCCAGCAGCAGTAGGTTCGGGAATACGCAGTATTTT; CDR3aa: CASSSRFGNTQYF
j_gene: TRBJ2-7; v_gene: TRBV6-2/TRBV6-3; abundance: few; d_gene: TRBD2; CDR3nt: TGTGCCAGCAGGGGTCTTCCGTGGACTAGCGGTTCCTACGAGCAGTACTTC; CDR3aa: CASRGLPWTSGSYEQYF
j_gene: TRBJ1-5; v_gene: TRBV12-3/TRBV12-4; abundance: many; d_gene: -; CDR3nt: TGTGCCAGCAGTTCACAGGGCAGGAGCAATCAGCCCCAGCATTTT; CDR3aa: CASSSQGRSNQPQHF
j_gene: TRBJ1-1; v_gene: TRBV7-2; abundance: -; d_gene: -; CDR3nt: TGTGCCAGCAGCGCGCCCCTGAACACTGAAGCTTTCTTT; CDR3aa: CASSAPLNTEAFF
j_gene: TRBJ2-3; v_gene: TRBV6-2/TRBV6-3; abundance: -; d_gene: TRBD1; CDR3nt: TGTGCCAGCAGCCGATTCGACAGGGCCCACTTCCTCACAGATACGCAGTATTTT; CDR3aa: CASSRFDRAHFLTDTQYF
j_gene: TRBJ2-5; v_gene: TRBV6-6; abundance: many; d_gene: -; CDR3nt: TGTGCCAGCAGTTACGGGCCCGGCAGGGGCGCGGGAGAGACCCAGTACTTC; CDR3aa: CASSYGPGRGAGETQYF
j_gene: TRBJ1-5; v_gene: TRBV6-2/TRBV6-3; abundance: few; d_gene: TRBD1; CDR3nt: TGTGCCAGCAGTGGGGACAGGGGGCGTTGGAGCAATCAGCCCCAGCATTTT; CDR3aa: CASSGDRGRWSNQPQHF
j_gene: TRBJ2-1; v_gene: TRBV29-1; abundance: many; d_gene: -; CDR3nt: TGCAGCGTTGTAAAGGGGAGCTCCTACAATGAGCAGTTCTTC; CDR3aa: CSVVKGSSYNEQFF
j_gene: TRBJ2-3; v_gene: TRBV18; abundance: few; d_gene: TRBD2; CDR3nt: TGTGCCAGCTCACCACCACTAGCGCAGGAAGATACGCAGTATTTT; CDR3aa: CASSPPLAQEDTQYF
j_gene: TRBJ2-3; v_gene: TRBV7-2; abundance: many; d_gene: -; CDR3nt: TGTGCCAGCAGCTTAGCCTTCGGCACAGATACGCAGTATTTT; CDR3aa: CASSLAFGTDTQYF
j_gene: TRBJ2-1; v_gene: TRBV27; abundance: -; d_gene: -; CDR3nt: TGTGCCAGCAGTTTCGTCGGCGGTTTCGATGAGCAGTTCTTC; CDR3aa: CASSFVGGFDEQFF
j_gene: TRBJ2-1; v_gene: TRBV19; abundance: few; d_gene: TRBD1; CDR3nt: TGTGCCAGGAGACAGGGGCGGTGCAATGAGCAGTTCTTC; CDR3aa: CARRQGRCNEQFF
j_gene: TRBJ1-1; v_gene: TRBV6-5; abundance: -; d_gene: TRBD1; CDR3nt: TGTGCCAGCGGTTACAGGGGTGGGACTGAAGCTTTCTTT; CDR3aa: CASGYRGGTEAFF
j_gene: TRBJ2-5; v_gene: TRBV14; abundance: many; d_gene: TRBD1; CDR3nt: TGTGCCAGCAGCCGACAACAGGGGCCCCAAGAGACCCAGTACTTC; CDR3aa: CASSRQQGPQETQYF
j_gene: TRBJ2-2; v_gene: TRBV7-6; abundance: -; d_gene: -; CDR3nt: TGTGCCAGCAGCTTAGCTTCCGGGGCCATCGGGGAGCTGTTTTTT; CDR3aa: CASSLASGAIGELFF